This TCR beta chain was observed in a study of graft-versus-host responses after intestinal transplantation. Study as a whole: Transplant types were multivisceral, liver-intestinal, or isolated intestinal. Every recipient had anti-thymocyte globulin induction and three to four years of tacrolimus plus steroids. Whole-study results and caveats: Graft-donor T cell macrochimerism in patients accompanied high graft-versus-host to host-versus-graft clonal ratios in allografts. Early post-transplant HvG declines tracked with peak circulating GvH clone levels.

As for this clone: What it binds is not known.

Graft material was processed, releasing intraepithelial and lamina propria lymphocytes. The data were produced by immunoSEQ multiplex PCR, yet TCRdb's version contains in-frame clones alone and is incomplete. The sample contains more than 1,500 clones, 85% of which appear only once. CDR1 is LNHDA and CDR2 is SQIVND in the germline V gene (reference sequence). The CDR3 has 15 amino acids. V shed 5 bases and J shed 2 bases, with 14 bases lying between them. The V call is TRBV19, the J call TRBJ2-3, with D perhaps matching TRBD2 (5 bases). The receptor was isolated from a human patient who received an intestinal transplant, so some T cells may come from the graft donor. This specimen consisted of ileum tissue, obtained 12 days after intestinal transplant. The CDR3 DNA reads as TGTGCCAGTAGTTTCAACCGGGGAAACACAGATACGCAGTATTTT. This sequence encodes CASSFNRGNTDTQYF.